The 12 T cell receptor beta chains below come from one sample, sequenced in a study of blood T cell repertoires in COVID-19 (dated by TCRdb to 2020 to 2022). To prepare the library, the immunoSEQ multiplex PCR assay was applied. The clones in this table, taken by TCRdb from immuneACCESS, are in-frame only. Not every clone is retained; where verified, under half of the shortfall comes from an unresolved V gene, and the cause of the rest is unknown. This sample holds roughly 500,000 clones; nearly 90% were observed only once. The top ten constitute roughly 0.84% of the sample. The specimen was peripheral blood. These TCRs come from a man between 18 and 35 years old with COVID-19, enrolled during active disease.

Comment on this clone: At the DNA level, this CDR3 is encoded by other sequences in the same sample as well. The chain couples TRBV5-1 to TRBJ2-2; 9 bases match TRBD1. Trimming removed 0 bases from V and 7 bases from J; junction bases left unmatched: 1. Germline-derived CDR1 and CDR2 are SGHRS and YFSETQ. CDR3 length: 14 residues. CDR3 protein: CASSLGQGVGELFF. CDR3 in DNA: TGCGCCAGCAGCTTGGGACAGGGGGTCGGGGAGCTGTTTTTT.

J is TRBJ2-5 and V is TRBV6-5; possible D gene TRBD2, 6 bases. This CDR3 contains 14 residues. The V gene lost 5 bases and the J gene lost 1 base, with 11 bases spanning the gap. Per the germline V gene, CDR1 is MNHEY and CDR2 is SVGAGI. CDR3 sequence: CASSTTSIQETQYF. Written as DNA, the CDR3 is TGTGCCAGCAGTACCACTAGCATCCAAGAGACCCAGTACTTC.

This clone was seen just once. This chain uses TRBV21-1 with TRBJ2-1; TRBD2, as called in the table, went unchecked against the DNA. TRBV21-1 is reported as a pseudogene. The CDR3 contains 14 residues. The CDR3 region has the DNA TGTGCCAGCAGCGGTGGAGGGCCTTACAATGAGCAGTTCTTC. This gives the protein CASSGGGPYNEQFF.

The chain joins TRBV15 to TRBJ2-1; 9 positions agree with TRBD1. This CDR3 has 15 amino acids. CDR1 and CDR2 (germline): LNHNV, YYDKDF (reference sequence). The V and J ends lost 5 bases and 5 bases, in that order; junction bases with no gene match: 7. The CDR3 is CATSDGTGKDNEQFF. As DNA, the CDR3 is TGTGCCACCAGCGATGGGACAGGGAAGGACAATGAGCAGTTCTTC.

The rearrangement joins TRBV19 to TRBJ1-4, with TRBD1 matching over 8 bases. This CDR3 has 16 amino acids. Per germline, CDR1 LNHDA and CDR2 SQIVND (reference sequence). V was pared by 5 bases and J by 8 bases, with 13 bases of the junction left unmatched. CDR3: CASSSYPGQGGEKLFF. The DNA for the CDR3 is TGTGCCAGTAGTTCCTACCCAGGACAGGGTGGGGAAAAACTGTTTTTT.

The chain couples TRBV4-1 to TRBJ2-3; D possibly corresponds to TRBD2 (6 bases). Trimming left V 3 bases short and J 0 bases short, with 10 bases between. CDR1 and CDR2 from the germline V gene are MGHRA and YSYEKL. The CDR3 spans 15 residues. Here the CDR3 reads CASSQIAASTDTQYF. The CDR3 nucleotides are TGCGCCAGCAGCCAGATAGCGGCTAGCACAGATACGCAGTATTTT.

The sample holds a few counts of this clone. This chain joins TRBV12-3 or TRBV12-4 and TRBJ2-7, with a tentative D call TRBD2 (5 bases). The CDR3 is 13 amino acids. Trimming stripped 3 bases from V and 4 bases from J, with 10 bases between. The CDR3 DNA sequence: TGTGCCAGCAGTTTGAGGGTTCAGTACGAGCAGTACTTC. Its translation is CASSLRVQYEQYF.

The gene calls are TRBV27 and TRBJ2-5, with D perhaps matching TRBD1 (5 bases). The V gene's germline CDR1 is MNHEY and CDR2 SMNVEV (reference sequence). There are 13 residues in the CDR3. V lost 5 bases and J lost 5, with 12 bases in between. The CDR3 DNA sequence: TGTGCCAGCAGTCATGACTCAGGGGAGACCCAGTACTTC. As protein: CASSHDSGETQYF.

The chain has TRBV13 and TRBJ2-7; 7 positions agree with TRBD1. There are 13 residues in the CDR3. The J segment lost 7 bases and the V segment lost 4 bases, leaving 7 bases of the junction unmatched. CDR1 and CDR2 from the germline V gene are PRHDT and FYEKMQ (reference sequence). The CDR3 nucleotides read TGTGCCAGCAGCTCGTTAGACAGGGATGAGCAGTACTTC. The encoded protein is CASSSLDRDEQYF.

The J gene is TRBJ1-2, the V gene TRBV7-9; D is perhaps TRBD1 (6 bases). The germline V gene has CDR1 SEHNR and CDR2 FQNEAQ (reference sequence). This CDR3 has 14 residues. V shed 4 bases and J shed 4 bases, with 13 bases lying between them. Written as DNA, the CDR3 is TGTGCCAGCAGCTCGCAGGGGCAAGCCTATGGCTACACCTTC. Translated: CASSSQGQAYGYTF.

The V gene is TRBV6-5, the J gene TRBJ2-2, with 10 nucleotides matching TRBD1. Trimming removed 10 bases from V and 5 bases from J; junction bases left unmatched: 10. This CDR3 has 15 residues. In germline, CDR1 is MNHEY, CDR2 SVGAGI. The CDR3 protein is CAILRDRGYTGELFF. CDR3 nucleotide sequence: TGTGCCATCCTCCGGGACAGGGGATATACCGGGGAGCTGTTTTTT.

The V call is TRBV28, the J call TRBJ2-2, with a weak D call TRBD2 (6 bases). Deletions cut 1 base from V and 2 bases from J, with 8 bases between. Germline CDR1 MDHEN, CDR2 SYDVKM. The CDR3 has 15 amino acids. This chain's CDR3 is CASSLLGTNTGELFF. The CDR3 DNA reads as TGTGCCAGCAGTTTATTGGGGACTAACACCGGGGAGCTGTTTTTT.